This T cell receptor (beta chain) was found in a study of T cell repertoires in cytomegalovirus infection. Study information: Recently identified HLA-C-restricted and well-studied HLA-B-restricted CMV epitopes were used. Both CMV infection and a matching HLA type were indicated by public TCR beta signatures.

TCRdb redid the calling of the reads with MiXCR, one entry per CDR3 protein. The repertoire consists of about 110,000 distinct CDR3 sequences, with about 30% occurring once and the leading ten covering 35% to 50%. Per germline, CDR1 MGHRA and CDR2 YSYEKL. There are 14 residues in the CDR3. V lost 0 bases and J lost 5, with 10 bases in between. About this clonotype: Its target is not known.

Study-level findings and limits: Accumulated public TCR beta family frequency recognized individuals carrying CMV together with the relevant HLA. Dominating the ex vivo response were HLA-C-restricted CMV-specific TCR beta clonotypes.

The rearrangement uses TRBV4-1 and TRBJ1-1; no definite D call. Sequencing used CD8+ T cells from cultured PBMCs, obtained from culture after CMV antigen stimulation. This TCR was recovered from a human donor in good health (CMV status not recorded). Some clones in this sample may be carry-over from other donors' samples. The CDR3 here is CASSQERGLTEAFF. CDR3 DNA: TGCGCCAGCAGCCAAGAGAGAGGACTTACTGAAGCTTTCTTT.